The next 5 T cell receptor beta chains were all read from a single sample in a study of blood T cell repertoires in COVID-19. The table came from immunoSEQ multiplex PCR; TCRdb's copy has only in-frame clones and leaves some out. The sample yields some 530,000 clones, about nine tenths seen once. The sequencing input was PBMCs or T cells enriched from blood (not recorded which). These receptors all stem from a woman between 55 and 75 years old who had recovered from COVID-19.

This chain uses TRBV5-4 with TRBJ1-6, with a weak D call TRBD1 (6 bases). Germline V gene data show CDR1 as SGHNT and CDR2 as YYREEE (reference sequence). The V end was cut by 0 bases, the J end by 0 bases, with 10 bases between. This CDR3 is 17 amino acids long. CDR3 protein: CASSLGQDASYNSPLHF. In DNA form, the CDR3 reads TGTGCCAGCAGCTTGGGACAGGATGCCTCCTATAATTCACCCCTCCACTTT.

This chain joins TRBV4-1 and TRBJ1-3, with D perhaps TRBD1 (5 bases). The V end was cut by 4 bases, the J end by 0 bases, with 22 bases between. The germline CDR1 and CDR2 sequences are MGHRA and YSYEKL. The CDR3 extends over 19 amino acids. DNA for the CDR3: TGCGCCAGCAGCCCGTTTGATGGGGCAGATGCCGACTCTGGAAACACCATATATTTT. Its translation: CASSPFDGADADSGNTIYF.

The DNA for the CDR3 is TGTGCCAGCAGTGACTCGGAAGATACAGGGGCCCTCAAGAACACTGAAGCTTTCTTT. Residues: CASSDSEDTGALKNTEAFF. The rearrangement uses TRBV6-4 and TRBJ1-1; the match to TRBD1 covers 7 bases. Germline assignment: CDR1 MRHNA and CDR2 SNTAGT. The CDR3 is 19 residues long. J was trimmed by 1 base and V by 0 bases; bases with no gene match: 14.

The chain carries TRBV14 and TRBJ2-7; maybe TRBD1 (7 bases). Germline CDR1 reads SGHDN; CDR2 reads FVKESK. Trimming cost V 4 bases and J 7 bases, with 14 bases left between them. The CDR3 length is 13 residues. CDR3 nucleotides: TGTGCCAGCAGCCCAATACAGGGGAGGGAGCAGTACGTC. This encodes CASSPIQGREQYV.

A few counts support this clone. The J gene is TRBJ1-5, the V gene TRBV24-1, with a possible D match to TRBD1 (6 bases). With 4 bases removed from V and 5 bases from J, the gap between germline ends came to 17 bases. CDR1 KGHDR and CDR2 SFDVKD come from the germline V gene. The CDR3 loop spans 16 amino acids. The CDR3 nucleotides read TGTGCCACCAGTGACCCTAAGGACAGAACCCATCAGCCCCAGCATTTT. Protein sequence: CATSDPKDRTHQPQHF.